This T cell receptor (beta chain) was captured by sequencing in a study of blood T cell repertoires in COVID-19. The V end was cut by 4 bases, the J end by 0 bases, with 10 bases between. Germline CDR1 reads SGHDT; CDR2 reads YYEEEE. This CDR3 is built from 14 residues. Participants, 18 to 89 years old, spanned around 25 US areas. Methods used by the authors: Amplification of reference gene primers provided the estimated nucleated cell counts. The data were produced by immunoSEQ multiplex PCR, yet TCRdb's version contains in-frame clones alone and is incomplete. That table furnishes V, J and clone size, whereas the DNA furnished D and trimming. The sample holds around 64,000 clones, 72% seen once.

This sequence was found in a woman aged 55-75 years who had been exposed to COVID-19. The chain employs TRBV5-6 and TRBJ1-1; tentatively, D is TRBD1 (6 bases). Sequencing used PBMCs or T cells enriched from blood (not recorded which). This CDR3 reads CASSPGTMNTEAFF. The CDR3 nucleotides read TGTGCCAGCAGCCCCGGGACAATGAACACTGAAGCTTTCTTT.